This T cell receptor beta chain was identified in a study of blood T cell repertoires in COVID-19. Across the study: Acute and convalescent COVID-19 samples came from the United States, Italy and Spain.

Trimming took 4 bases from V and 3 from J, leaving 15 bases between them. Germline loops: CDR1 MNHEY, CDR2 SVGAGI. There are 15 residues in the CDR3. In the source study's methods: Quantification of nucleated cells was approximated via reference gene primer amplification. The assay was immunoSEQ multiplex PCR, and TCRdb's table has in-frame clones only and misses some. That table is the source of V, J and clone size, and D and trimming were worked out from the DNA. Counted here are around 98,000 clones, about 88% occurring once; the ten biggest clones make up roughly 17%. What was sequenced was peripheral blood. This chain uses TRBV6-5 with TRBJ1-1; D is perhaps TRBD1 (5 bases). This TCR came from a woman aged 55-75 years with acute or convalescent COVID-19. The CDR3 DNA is TGTGCCAGCAGTTGGGGGGGGGAAGGGTACACTGAAGCTTTCTTT. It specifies CASSWGGEGYTEAFF.